Shown below are 5 T cell receptor beta chains from a single sample sequenced in a study of blood T cell repertoires in COVID-19. Measured with immunoSEQ multiplex PCR; TCRdb has only the in-frame clones, and not every one. The sample lists 330,000 or so clones; 87% were seen once. The sample taken for sequencing was peripheral blood. The source of these receptors is a man aged 25 to 40 with COVID-19, enrolled during active disease.

This clone came up once. The chain is built from TRBV28 and TRBJ2-7; maybe TRBD1 (6 bases). Germline CDR1 is MDHEN and CDR2 is SYDVKM. The CDR3 has 15 amino acids. Trimming cost V 4 bases and J 3 bases, with 16 bases left between them. The CDR3 nucleotides read TGTGCCAGCAGTTCAGCCCCGGGACAAATCTACGAGCAGTACTTC. Translation gives CASSSAPGQIYEQYF. Based on the CDR3 plus reference TRBV28 and TRBJ2-7, the full variable domain is DVKVTQSSRYLVKRTGEKVFLECVQDMDHENMFWYRQDPGLGLRLIYFSYDVKMKEKGDIPEGYSVSREKKERFSLILESASTNQTSMYLCASSSAPGQIYEQYFGPGTRLTVT.

This clone was detected once. J is TRBJ2-7 and V is TRBV6-5, with 7 bases matching TRBD1. Germline V gene sequence: CDR1 MNHEY, CDR2 SVGAGI. This CDR3 is 13 amino acids long. J lost 1 base, V lost 6 bases, and 3 bases had no gene match. The CDR3 is CASSATGSYEQYF. In DNA form, the CDR3 reads TGTGCCAGCAGCGCGACAGGGTCCTACGAGCAGTACTTC.

This clone was found once. The chain joins TRBV13 to TRBJ2-1; D perhaps matches TRBD2 (5 bases). Germline loops: CDR1 PRHDT, CDR2 FYEKMQ (reference sequence). Trimming removed 5 bases at V and 8 bases at J, with 7 bases between. The CDR3 has 11 residues. The chain's CDR3 is CASSLEDEQFF. Written as DNA, the CDR3 is TGTGCCAGCAGCCTGGAGGATGAGCAGTTCTTC. Full variable domain (remainder filled in from reference TRBV13 and TRBJ2-1): AAGVIQSPRHLIKEKRETATLKCYPIPRHDTVYWYQQGPGQDPQFLISFYEKMQSDKGSIPDRFSAQQFSDYHSELNMSSLELGDSALYFCASSLEDEQFFGPGTRLTVL.

V gene TRBV19 combines with J gene TRBJ1-2; 7 positions agree with TRBD1. V lost 6 bases to trimming and J lost 5 bases; unmatched junction nucleotides: 15. Germline V gene lookup returns CDR1 LNHDA and CDR2 SQIVND (reference sequence). The CDR3 runs 16 residues. The CDR3 nucleotides are TGTGCCAGTAGACTCAAAGGTACAGGGGAGACTTATGGCTACACCTTC. Residues: CASRLKGTGETYGYTF.

The chain is built from TRBV5-6 and TRBJ2-3; 8 positions agree with TRBD1. The CDR3 has 15 residues. The junction had 6 bases not matched to a gene; V was cut back by 3 bases and J by 3 bases. Germline values: CDR1 SGHDT, CDR2 YYEEEE. The CDR3 DNA sequence: TGTGCCAGCAGCTGGCGTACAGGGGGTACAGATACGCAGTATTTT. Residues: CASSWRTGGTDTQYF.